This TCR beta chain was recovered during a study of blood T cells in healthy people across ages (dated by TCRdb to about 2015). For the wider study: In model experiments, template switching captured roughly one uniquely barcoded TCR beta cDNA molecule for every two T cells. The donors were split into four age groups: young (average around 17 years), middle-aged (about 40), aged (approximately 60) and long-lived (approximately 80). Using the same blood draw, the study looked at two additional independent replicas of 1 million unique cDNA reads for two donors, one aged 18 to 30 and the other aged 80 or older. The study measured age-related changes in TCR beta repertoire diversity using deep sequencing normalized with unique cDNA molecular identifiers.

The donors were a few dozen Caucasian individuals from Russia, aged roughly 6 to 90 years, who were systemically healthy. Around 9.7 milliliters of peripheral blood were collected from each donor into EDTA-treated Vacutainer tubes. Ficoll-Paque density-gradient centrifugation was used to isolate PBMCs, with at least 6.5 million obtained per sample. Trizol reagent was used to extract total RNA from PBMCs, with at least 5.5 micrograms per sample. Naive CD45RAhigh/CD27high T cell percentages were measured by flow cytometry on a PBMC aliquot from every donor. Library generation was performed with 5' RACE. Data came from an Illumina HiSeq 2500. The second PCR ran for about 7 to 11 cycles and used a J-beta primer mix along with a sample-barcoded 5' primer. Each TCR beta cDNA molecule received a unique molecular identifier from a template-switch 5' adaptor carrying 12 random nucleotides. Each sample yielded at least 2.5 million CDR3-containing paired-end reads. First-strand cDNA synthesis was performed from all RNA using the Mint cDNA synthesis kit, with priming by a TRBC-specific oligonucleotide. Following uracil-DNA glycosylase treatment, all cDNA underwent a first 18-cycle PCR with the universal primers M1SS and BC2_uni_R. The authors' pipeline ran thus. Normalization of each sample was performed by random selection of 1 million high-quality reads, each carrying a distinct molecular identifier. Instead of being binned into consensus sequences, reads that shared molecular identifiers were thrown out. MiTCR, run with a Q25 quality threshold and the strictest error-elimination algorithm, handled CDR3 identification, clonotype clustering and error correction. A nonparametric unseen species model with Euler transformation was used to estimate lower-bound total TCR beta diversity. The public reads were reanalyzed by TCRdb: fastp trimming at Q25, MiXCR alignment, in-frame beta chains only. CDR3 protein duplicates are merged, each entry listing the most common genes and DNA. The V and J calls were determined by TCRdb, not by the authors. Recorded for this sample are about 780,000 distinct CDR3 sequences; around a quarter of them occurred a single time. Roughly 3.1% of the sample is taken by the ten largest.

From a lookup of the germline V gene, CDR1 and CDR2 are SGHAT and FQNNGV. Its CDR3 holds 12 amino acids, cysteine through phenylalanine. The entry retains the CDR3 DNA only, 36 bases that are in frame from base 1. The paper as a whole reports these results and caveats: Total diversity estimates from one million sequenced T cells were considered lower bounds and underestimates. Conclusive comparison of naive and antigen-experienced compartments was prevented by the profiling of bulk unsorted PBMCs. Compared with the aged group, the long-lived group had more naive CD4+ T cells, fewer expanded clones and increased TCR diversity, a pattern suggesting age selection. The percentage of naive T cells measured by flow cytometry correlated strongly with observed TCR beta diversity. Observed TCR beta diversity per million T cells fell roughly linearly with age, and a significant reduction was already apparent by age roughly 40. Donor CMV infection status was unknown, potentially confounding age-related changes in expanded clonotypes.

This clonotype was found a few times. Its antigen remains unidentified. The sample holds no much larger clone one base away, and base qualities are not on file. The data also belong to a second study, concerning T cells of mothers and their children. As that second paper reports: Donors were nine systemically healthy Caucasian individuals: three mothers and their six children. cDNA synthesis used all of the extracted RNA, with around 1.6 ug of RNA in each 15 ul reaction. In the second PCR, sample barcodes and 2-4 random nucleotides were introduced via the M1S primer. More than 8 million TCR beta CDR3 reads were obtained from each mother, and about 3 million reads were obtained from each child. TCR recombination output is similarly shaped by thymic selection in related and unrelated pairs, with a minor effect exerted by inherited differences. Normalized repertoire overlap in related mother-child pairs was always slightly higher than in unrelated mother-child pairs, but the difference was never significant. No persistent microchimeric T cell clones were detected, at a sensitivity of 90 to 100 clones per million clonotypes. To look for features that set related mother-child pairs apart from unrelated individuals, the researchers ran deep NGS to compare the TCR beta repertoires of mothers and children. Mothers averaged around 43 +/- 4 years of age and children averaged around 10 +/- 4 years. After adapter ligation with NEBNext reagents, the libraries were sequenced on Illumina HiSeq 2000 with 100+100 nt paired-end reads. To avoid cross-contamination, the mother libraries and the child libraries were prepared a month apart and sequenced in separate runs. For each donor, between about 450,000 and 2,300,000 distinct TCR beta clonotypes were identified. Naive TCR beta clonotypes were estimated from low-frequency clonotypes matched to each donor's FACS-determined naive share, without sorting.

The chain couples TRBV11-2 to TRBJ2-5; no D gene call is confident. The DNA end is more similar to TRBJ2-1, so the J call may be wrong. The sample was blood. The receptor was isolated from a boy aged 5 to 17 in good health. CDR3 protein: CASSSWPNEQFF. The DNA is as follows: TGTGCCAGCAGCTCGTGGCCGAATGAGCAGTTCTTC.